These T cell receptor beta chains were read from a single sample in a study of read filtering for tumor transcriptome and immune sequencing. TCRdb re-called the reads through MiXCR, storing one row per CDR3 protein. The table records around 50,000 distinct CDR3 sequences, roughly 19% of them present only once. Source material: a population of CD138-negative cells sorted from bone marrow. The origin of the receptors is a donor older than 35 with multiple myeloma. Each CDR3 is given with its conserved first and last residue. A D gene is named only where the DNA matches it firmly. Clone size is shown for a subset of rows, as once, few, many or a class of expanded clone.

D gene | J gene | clone size | V gene | CDR3 DNA | CDR3 protein
- | TRBJ2-3 | few | TRBV4-2 | TGTGCCAGCAGCCAAGATGACCGCGGAGATACGCAGTATTTT | CASSQDDRGDTQYF
- | TRBJ2-2 | many | TRBV20-1 | TGCAGTGCTAGCGGGAGTAGCAGCGCGAACACCGGGGAGCTGTTTTTT | CSASGSSSANTGELFF
- | TRBJ1-6 | many | TRBV27 | TGTGCCAGCGGCCAAGAACGGGGGTATTCACCCCTCCACTTT | CASGQERGYSPLHF
TRBD1 | TRBJ2-5 | - | TRBV5-1 | TGCGCCAGCAGCTTTGGGACAGGCCTTCAAGAGACCCAGTACTTC | CASSFGTGLQETQYF
TRBD2 | TRBJ2-1 | many | TRBV3-1 | TGTGCCAGCAGCCGTTCGAGCCTAGCGGGAGGGTATGAGCAGTTCTTC | CASSRSSLAGGYEQFF
- | TRBJ2-7 | many | TRBV7-8 | TGTGCCAGCAGCCTCTTACCCGGGCCCAGCTCCTACGAGCAGTACTTC | CASSLLPGPSSYEQYF
- | TRBJ1-2 | many | TRBV6-1 | TGTGCCAGCAGTGAAGCGCGTACAGCAAACTATGGCTACACCTTC | CASSEARTANYGYTF
- | TRBJ2-5 | many | TRBV2 | TGTGCCAGCAGCCAAACGGGGCAGGGGGAGACCCAGTACTTC | CASSQTGQGETQYF
- | TRBJ2-1 | many | TRBV15 | TGTGCCACCAGCAGAGATGGGGGCTCCTACAATGAGCAGTTCTTC | CATSRDGGSYNEQFF
TRBD2 | TRBJ2-3 | many | TRBV18 | TGTGCCAGCTCATACCCTCGGGGGGGCCCGACAGATACGCAGTATTTT | CASSYPRGGPTDTQYF
- | TRBJ2-7 | - | TRBV30 | TGTGCCTGTAACCGGGACAACTACGAGCAGTACTTC | CACNRDNYEQYF
TRBD1 | TRBJ1-2 | many | TRBV20-1 | TGCAGTGCTAGAGACGACAGGGTCTATGGCTACACCTTC | CSARDDRVYGYTF
TRBD2 | TRBJ2-5 | many | TRBV7-2 | TGTGCCAGCAGCTGGAGAGCGGGAGAGGCGCGTGAGACCCAGTACTTC | CASSWRAGEARETQYF
TRBD2 | TRBJ2-1 | many | TRBV4-2 | TGTGCCAGCAGCCAAGAGGTGGCGGGAGGGGGTGAGCAGTTCTTC | CASSQEVAGGGEQFF
- | TRBJ1-2 | - | TRBV5-1 | TGCGCCAGCAGCTTGGACCGGACGCCGGCTGGCTACACCTTC | CASSLDRTPAGYTF
- | TRBJ2-6 | many | TRBV25-1 | TGTGCCAGCAGTGTGGGGTCTGGGGCCAACGTCCTGACTTTC | CASSVGSGANVLTF
TRBD1 | TRBJ2-2 | many | TRBV5-1 | TGCGCCAGCAGCTCGGGACAGTTAAACACCGGGGAGCTGTTTTTT | CASSSGQLNTGELFF
- | TRBJ2-2 | many | TRBV7-9 | TGTGCCAGCAGCATCAGCGGAGCGAACACCGGGGAGCTGTTTTTT | CASSISGANTGELFF
- | TRBJ1-5 | few | TRBV28 | TGTGCCAGCAAGGGGACACTTCGTCAGCCCCAGCATTTT | CASKGTLRQPQHF
TRBD1 | TRBJ2-7 | - | TRBV18 | TGTGCCAGCTCACCGGGGGACAGGGGCCGGGGGCAGTACTTC | CASSPGDRGRGQYF
TRBD2 | TRBJ2-3 | - | TRBV15 | TGTGCCACCGGGGAGGGCCCAAGCACAGATACGCAGTATTTT | CATGEGPSTDTQYF
- | TRBJ1-4 | many | TRBV4-1 | TGCGCCAGCAGCCCGTCGGGCGATGAAAAACTGTTTTTT | CASSPSGDEKLFF
- | TRBJ1-5 | few | TRBV6-6 | TGTGCCAGCAGTTTTCGACGGAATGAGCCCCAGCATTTT | CASSFRRNEPQHF
- | TRBJ2-3 | many | TRBV29-1 | TGCAGCGTACGGGACACCACAGATACGCAGTATTTT | CSVRDTTDTQYF
TRBD1 | TRBJ1-5 | few | TRBV7-9 | TGTGCCAGCAGTTTGGGACAGGGAAGCAATCAGCCCCAGCATTTT | CASSLGQGSNQPQHF
TRBD2 | TRBJ2-5 | - | TRBV2 | TGTGCCAGCAGTTCGGGACTAGCGGGAGGTTTAGAGACCCAGTACTTC | CASSSGLAGGLETQYF
- | TRBJ2-4 | many | TRBV28 | TGTGCCAGCAGTCTCTTCGCCAAAAACATTCAGTACTTC | CASSLFAKNIQYF
TRBD2 | TRBJ2-1 | many | TRBV10-3 | TGTGCCATCAGTGACTTGTCTAGCGGGGGCTCCTACAATGAGCAGTTCTTC | CAISDLSSGGSYNEQFF
TRBD2 | TRBJ2-2 | many | TRBV24-1 | TGTGCCACCAGTGCCCCTGACTGGACTAGCGGGATTAACACCGGGGAGCTGTTTTTT | CATSAPDWTSGINTGELFF
- | TRBJ2-3 | many | TRBV6-2/TRBV6-3 | TGTGCCAGCAAACCGATGGGGGCGACCACAGATACGCAGTATTTT | CASKPMGATTDTQYF
TRBD2 | TRBJ2-7 | - | TRBV20-1 | TGCAGTGGCCAGACCTCTAGCGGGGGGTTCTACGAGCAGTACTTT | CSGQTSSGGFYEQYF
- | TRBJ2-3 | few | TRBV6-1 | TGTGCCAGCACCTCGGCCCTAGGGACAGATACGCAGTATTTT | CASTSALGTDTQYF
- | TRBJ1-6 | many | TRBV7-8 | TGTGCCAGCAGTCCGACAGCTAATAATTCACCCCTCCACTTT | CASSPTANNSPLHF
TRBD1 | TRBJ2-7 | many | TRBV27 | TGTGCCAGCAGTTTGGGGACAGGGATCCACGAGCAGTACTTC | CASSLGTGIHEQYF
- | TRBJ2-7 | many | TRBV5-1 | TGCGCCAGCAGCTTGGCGGGGAAAAACTACTTC | CASSLAGKNYF
TRBD1 | TRBJ2-2 | many | TRBV5-1 | TGCGCCAGCAGCGCCTCCGTCGACAGGGGAGGTCGCAACACCGGGGAGCTGTTTTTT | CASSASVDRGGRNTGELFF
TRBD2 | TRBJ2-1 | - | TRBV30 | TGTGCAATAAAGCGGGAAGGACGGGATGAGCAGTTCTTC | CAIKREGRDEQFF
TRBD1 | TRBJ1-2 | many | TRBV6-5 | TGTGCCAGCAGAGGACCCGGGACAGGGCGGAACTATGGCTACACCTTC | CASRGPGTGRNYGYTF
TRBD2 | TRBJ2-5 | - | TRBV5-5 | TGTGCCAGCAGTCCAGCGGGAGGGGAACAAGAGACCCAGTACTTC | CASSPAGGEQETQYF
TRBD2 | TRBJ2-1 | many | TRBV6-6 | TGTGCCAGCATTAATAGCGGGAGTTCCTACAATGAGCAGTTCTTC | CASINSGSSYNEQFF
TRBD1 | TRBJ2-1 | few | TRBV6-1 | TGTGCCAGCAGCGCGCGACAGGGGGTCCAAAACAATGAGCAGTTCTTC | CASSARQGVQNNEQFF
- | TRBJ2-1 | - | TRBV6-6 | TGTGCCAGCAGTCACTGGGAAAGGGGAAATGAGCAGTTCTTC | CASSHWERGNEQFF
- | TRBJ2-3 | few | TRBV5-4 | TGTGCCAGCAGCCTACGACCTGAAGATACGCAGTATTTT | CASSLRPEDTQYF
- | TRBJ2-5 | many | TRBV28 | TGTGCCAGCAGTTTATCGGGCCCCATAGGGACCCAGTACTTC | CASSLSGPIGTQYF
- | TRBJ2-3 | few | TRBV29-1 | TGCGGCGTTGGCTCTGGCGGTGGCGCAGATACGCAGTATTTT | CGVGSGGGADTQYF
- | TRBJ2-1 | - | TRBV19 | TGTGCCAGTAGTAGTTTCAATGAGCCGTTTTTC | CASSSFNEPFF
- | TRBJ2-7 | - | TRBV20-1 | TGCAGTGCTAGAGATCGAGGGGACCGAAGCTCCTACGAGCAGTACTTC | CSARDRGDRSSYEQYF
TRBD1 | TRBJ2-3 | many | TRBV7-6 | TGTGCCAGCAGCCCATCGGCGAGGGGGCGTGGGAGAGATACGCAGTATTTT | CASSPSARGRGRDTQYF
- | TRBJ2-2 | few | TRBV5-1 | TGCGCCGGCAGCCCGGGCCGGGAGTACGGGGAGCTGTTTTTT | CAGSPGREYGELFF